The clone carrying this T cell receptor (beta chain) was detected a few times. The antigen remains unidentified. The data stem from a study of memory CD4+ T cells and cytomegalovirus serostatus. General observations from the study: CD4+ memory repertoires contained about two fifths of the roughly 160 reported CMV TCRbeta sequences.

Only in-frame clones appear in the TCRdb table, and some are missing; sequencing was by immunoSEQ multiplex PCR. Among about 67,000 clones listed, about 70% were seen once. The sort gate was single viable CD3+CD4+CD8-CD45RO+ cells for memory CD4+ T cells. Germline V gene data show CDR1 as SGHAT and CDR2 as FQNNGV. The V end was cut by 3 bases, the J end by 1 base, with 9 bases between. CDR3 size: 14 residues. This receptor was taken from an adult in good health and CMV-seropositive. Sample: memory CD4+ T cells from blood. The chain recombines TRBV11-2 with TRBJ1-1; D call uncertain. This CDR3 reads CASSFTDGNTEAFF. CDR3 sequence (DNA): TGTGCCAGCAGCTTTACGGACGGGAACACTGAAGCTTTCTTT.